One and the same sample provided the 29 T cell receptor beta chains below, sequenced in a study of shared clonotypes between healthy human individuals. Clones were read by immunoSEQ multiplex PCR, and TCRdb kept only the in-frame ones, dropping some. The sample includes 1,400,000 or so clones, about 98.5% seen only once; the top ten take approximately 0.4%. The material sequenced was naive CD4+ T cells sorted from blood. Subset indicated: CD45RA+ positively selected. These receptors all come from a man aged 25-45 years in good health.

V gene TRBV5-1 combines with J gene TRBJ2-7, with D perhaps matching TRBD1 (6 bases). The CDR3 contains 13 residues. V lost 3 bases and J 7 bases, leaving 14 bases between the germline ends. Germline V CDR1 and CDR2: SGHRS, YFSETQ. CDR3 in amino acids: CASSSGQSGEQYF. CDR3 nucleotide sequence: TGCGCCAGCAGCTCTGGACAGTCGGGGGAGCAGTACTTC.

Points on this clone: Other DNA sequences in this sample translate to the same CDR3. The chain links TRBV6-1 to TRBJ2-1; D is unclear. Germline CDR1 MNHNS, CDR2 SASEGT. Trimming stripped 3 bases from V and 2 bases from J, with 5 bases between. The CDR3 has 13 amino acids. This CDR3 reads CASSETPYNEQFF. The CDR3, as DNA: TGTGCCAGCAGTGAGACGCCCTACAATGAGCAGTTCTTC.

This clone has only one observation. The rearrangement uses TRBV5-6 and TRBJ2-5; TRBD2 aligns across 9 bases. V lost 4 bases, J lost 5 bases, and 3 bases stayed unmatched. The CDR3 runs to 13 residues. Germline CDR1 SGHDT, CDR2 YYEEEE. This CDR3 is CASSPGLAETQYF. The CDR3 DNA reads TGTGCCAGCAGCCCAGGACTAGCGGAGACCCAGTACTTC.

The V call is TRBV5-1, the J call TRBJ2-3; no firm D call. Germline V lookup: CDR1 SGHRS, CDR2 YFSETQ. V lost 4 bases and J lost 2, with 14 bases in between. The CDR3 is 15 amino acids. The chain's CDR3 is CASSRRPTHTDTQYF. CDR3 nucleotide sequence: TGCGCCAGCAGCCGGAGACCTACTCACACAGATACGCAGTATTTT.

This rearrangement joins TRBV7-2 to TRBJ1-4; D unresolved. Germline-derived CDR1 and CDR2 are SGHTA and FQGNSA. V lost 1 base and J lost 3, with 12 bases in between. The CDR3 has 16 amino acids. CDR3 residues: CASSLDPNGANEKLFF. The CDR3 DNA reads as TGTGCCAGCAGCTTAGACCCCAATGGGGCTAATGAAAAACTGTTTTTT.

Regarding this clone: This same CDR3 is encoded by further DNA sequences in the sample. The chain joins TRBV28 to TRBJ1-4; D might be TRBD1 (5 bases). Germline values: CDR1 MDHEN, CDR2 SYDVKM. The CDR3 spans 14 residues. V lost 6 bases and J lost 2, with 10 bases in between. The CDR3 is CASSAGGTNEKLFF. The CDR3 DNA sequence: TGTGCCAGCAGCGCCGGGGGGACTAATGAAAAACTGTTTTTT.

The chain is built from TRBV7-2 and TRBJ2-5; D is ambiguous. The V gene's germline CDR1 is SGHTA and CDR2 FQGNSA. V was trimmed by 5 bases and J by 2 bases, leaving 15 bases between them. The CDR3 is 15 amino acids. The CDR3 here is CASSLRTRRQETQYF. The CDR3 DNA reads as TGTGCCAGCAGCCTGCGGACCCGAAGGCAAGAGACCCAGTACTTC. Looking up the rest from reference TRBV7-2 and TRBJ2-5 gives the full variable domain: GAGVSQSPSNKVTEKGKDVELRCDPISGHTALYWYRQSLGQGLEFLIYFQGNSAPDKSGLPSDRFSAERTGGSVSTLTIQRTQQEDSAVYLCASSLRTRRQETQYFGPGTRLLVL.

This rearrangement joins TRBV5-1 to TRBJ1-1; 8 nucleotides align to TRBD1. CDR1 is SGHRS and CDR2 is YFSETQ in the germline V gene. The V gene end was trimmed by 1 base and the J gene end by 8 bases; junction bases not matched to a gene: 7. The CDR3 sequence is 14 residues long. The CDR3 loop is CASSLLRGQEEAFF. The CDR3 DNA reads as TGCGCCAGCAGCTTGCTCAGGGGGCAGGAAGAAGCTTTCTTT.

The gene calls are TRBV5-1 and TRBJ2-7, with D tentatively TRBD2 (5 bases). Germline V gene sequence: CDR1 SGHRS, CDR2 YFSETQ. This CDR3 has 14 amino acids. The V and J ends lost 2 bases and 7 bases respectively, with 16 bases between them. Here the CDR3 DNA reads TGCGCCAGCAGCTTTGGCCCTCCGGGGTGGGAGCAGTACTTC. Protein product: CASSFGPPGWEQYF.

The genes are TRBV5-4 and TRBJ2-7; 11 positions agree with TRBD2. There are 16 residues in the CDR3. Germline V gene sequence: CDR1 SGHNT, CDR2 YYREEE (reference sequence). V shed 4 bases, J shed 3 bases, and the junction held 9 bases outside the gene matches. The CDR3 nucleotides are TGTGCCAGCAGCGCTAGGACTAGCGGGCGGCACTACGAGCAGTACTTC. It specifies CASSARTSGRHYEQYF.

V usage is TRBV4-2 and J usage is TRBJ2-3; 10 bases agree with TRBD2. Per germline, CDR1 LGHNA and CDR2 YNFKEQ. V was clipped by 0 bases and J by 2 bases; unmatched bases: 8. The CDR3 length is 18 residues. CDR3 residues: CASSQDRLAGDPTDTQYF. The DNA for the CDR3 is TGTGCCAGCAGCCAAGATCGGCTAGCGGGAGATCCCACAGATACGCAGTATTTT.

V gene TRBV4-2 combines with J gene TRBJ2-1; D is perhaps TRBD1 (5 bases). The CDR3 runs 13 residues. The germline V and J ends were trimmed by 3 bases and 7 bases, with 10 bases remaining between them. Germline lookup yields CDR1 LGHNA and CDR2 YNFKEQ. The CDR3 spells CASSHPQGNEQFF. The CDR3 region has the DNA TGTGCCAGCAGCCATCCTCAGGGAAATGAGCAGTTCTTC.

This sequence joins TRBV28 and TRBJ2-1; D is unresolved. V lost 6 bases and J 7 bases, leaving 16 bases between the germline ends. CDR1 MDHEN and CDR2 SYDVKM come from the germline V gene. The CDR3 covers 14 residues. In DNA form, the CDR3 reads TGTGCCAGCAGCATAGCCCGAGTAAGAAATGAGCAGTTCTTC. This encodes CASSIARVRNEQFF.

This CDR3 reads CSVVGEEGLFF. CDR3 in DNA: TGCAGCGTTGTGGGGGAAGAAGGGCTGTTTTTT. V and J are TRBV29-1 and TRBJ2-2, with D perhaps given as TRBD1 or TRBD2 (5 bases each). This CDR3 has 11 residues. Germline V gives CDR1 SQVTM, CDR2 ANQGSEA. Trimming took off 4 bases at V and 13 bases at J, with 13 bases between the two ends.

About this clone itself: One end of the junction varies from germline; a read error may be responsible. This chain connects TRBV7-7 to TRBJ2-2, with D perhaps matching TRBD2 (5 bases). CDR3 length: 14 residues. Per the germline V gene, CDR1 is SSHAT and CDR2 is FNYEAQ (reference sequence). Written as DNA, the CDR3 is TGTGCTAGCAGCTTGGGAGTGGACACCGGGGAGCTGTTTTTT. Its protein product is CASSLGVDTGELFF.

V gene TRBV5-6 combines with J gene TRBJ2-5; 7 nucleotides align to TRBD2. The ends lost 4 bases at V and 5 bases at J; junction bases unmatched: 5. CDR1 and CDR2 from the germline V gene are SGHDT and YYEEEE. The CDR3 runs 13 residues. In DNA form, the CDR3 reads TGTGCCAGCAGCCAGGGAGGGCGGGAGACCCAGTACTTC. This gives the protein CASSQGGRETQYF.

This chain's CDR3 is CASSFGANVLTF. For the CDR3, the DNA is TGCGCCAGCAGCTTTGGGGCCAACGTCCTGACTTTC. The chain carries TRBV5-1 and TRBJ2-6; D gene unclear. Trimming took off 2 bases at V and 3 bases at J, with 0 bases between the two ends. Germline values: CDR1 SGHRS, CDR2 YFSETQ. There are 12 residues in the CDR3. Full variable domain (outside the CDR3, taken from reference TRBV5-1 and TRBJ2-6): KAGVTQTPRYLIKTRGQQVTLSCSPISGHRSVSWYQQTPGQGLQFLFEYFSETQRNKGNFPGRFSGRQFSNSRSEMNVSTLELGDSALYLCASSFGANVLTFGAGSRLTVL.

The J gene is TRBJ1-2, the V gene TRBV27; the D gene is possibly TRBD1 (5 bases). V lost 2 bases to trimming and J lost 7 bases, with 11 bases between them. Germline V gene data show CDR1 as MNHEY and CDR2 as SMNVEV (reference sequence). This CDR3 region has 13 residues. CDR3 residues: CASSLKSGFGYTF. CDR3 DNA: TGTGCCAGCAGTTTAAAGTCAGGGTTTGGCTACACCTTC.

The rearrangement uses TRBV9 and TRBJ2-1; D gene ambiguous. V lost 0 bases and J 0 bases, leaving 13 bases between the germline ends. Germline V gene sequence: CDR1 SGDLS, CDR2 YYNGEE. The CDR3 length is 17 residues. The CDR3 DNA is TGTGCCAGCAGCGTAGAGGGCTATAGTAGCTCCTACAATGAGCAGTTCTTC. This codes for CASSVEGYSSSYNEQFF.

This chain uses TRBV4-3 with TRBJ2-1, with no clear D. The V end lost 1 base, the J end lost 0 bases, and 16 bases lay between the germline ends. The CDR3 sequence is 18 residues long. The germline CDR1 and CDR2 sequences are LGHNA and YSLEER. CDR3 in DNA: TGCGCCAGCAGCCAAGTTTCGGGCCCTTCGAGCTCCTACAATGAGCAGTTCTTC. This codes for CASSQVSGPSSSYNEQFF.

V gene TRBV18 combines with J gene TRBJ2-7; the match to TRBD1 covers 7 bases. V was pared by 1 base and J by 1 base, with 4 bases of the junction left unmatched. This CDR3 region has 15 residues. From germline, CDR1 is KGHSH and CDR2 LQKENI. For the CDR3, the DNA is TGTGCCAGCTCACCACTTAACAGGGGATCCTACGAGCAGTACTTC. This sequence encodes CASSPLNRGSYEQYF.

This chain connects TRBV10-2 to TRBJ1-2; TRBD1 agrees at 8 bases. With 10 bases clipped from V and 4 bases from J, the junction kept 14 bases outside the gene matches. The CDR3 sequence is 15 residues long. From germline, CDR1 is WSHSY and CDR2 SAAADI. CDR3 sequence reads: CATDIGQGGTYGYTF. CDR3 sequence (DNA): TGCGCCACCGACATCGGACAGGGAGGGACCTATGGCTACACCTTC.

J is TRBJ1-1 and V is TRBV29-1, with a possible D match to TRBD1 (6 bases). The V gene's germline CDR1 is SQVTM and CDR2 ANQGSEA. The CDR3 covers 13 residues. V gave up 6 bases and J gave up 2 bases, with 13 bases separating them. Here the CDR3 reads CSVRGGANTEAFF. The CDR3 DNA reads TGCAGCGTCCGCGGGGGGGCCAACACTGAAGCTTTCTTT.

This chain uses TRBV19 with TRBJ2-7; 9 bases map to TRBD2. J gave up 6 bases and V 4 bases, and 7 bases lay outside the gene matches. Looked up from germline, CDR1 is LNHDA and CDR2 is SQIVND (reference sequence). The CDR3 loop spans 14 amino acids. The CDR3 sequence is CASSTREGPLEQYF. The CDR3 DNA sequence: TGTGCCAGTAGTACGCGGGAGGGCCCTCTCGAGCAGTACTTC.

This clone was counted once. The gene calls are TRBV9 and TRBJ2-3; 10 bases fit TRBD2. CDR1 SGDLS and CDR2 YYNGEE come from the germline V gene. Trimming removed 0 bases from V and 0 bases from J; junction bases left unmatched: 16. The CDR3 runs 21 residues. The chain's CDR3 is CASSVVLERASGRTSTDTQYF. Here the CDR3 DNA reads TGTGCCAGCAGCGTAGTTCTGGAGAGGGCTAGCGGGAGAACAAGCACAGATACGCAGTATTTT.

This chain links TRBV7-9 with TRBJ1-2, with 7 bases fitting TRBD1. The V and J ends lost 7 bases and 8 bases, in that order; junction bases with no gene match: 4. The CDR3 loop spans 11 amino acids. CDR1 is SEHNR, CDR2 FQNEAQ, per germline (reference sequence). CDR3 amino acids: CASKQGRGYTF. The CDR3 DNA is TGTGCCAGCAAACAGGGGCGCGGCTACACCTTC.

The V gene is TRBV19, the J gene TRBJ1-5; the D gene is possibly TRBD1 (5 bases). Trimming cost V 0 bases and J 2 bases, with 8 bases left between them. The CDR3 is 15 residues long. Germline-derived CDR1 and CDR2 are LNHDA and SQIVND (reference sequence). The CDR3 sequence: CASSIDRAGNQPQHF. The CDR3 nucleotides read TGTGCCAGTAGTATAGACAGGGCGGGCAATCAGCCCCAGCATTTT.

The V gene is TRBV9, the J gene TRBJ2-2, with no clear D. Looked up from germline, CDR1 is SGDLS and CDR2 is YYNGEE. Trimming stripped 1 base from V and 4 bases from J, with 11 bases between. This CDR3 comprises 15 residues. Here the CDR3 DNA reads TGTGCCAGCAGCGTACATTCACAACGCACCGGGGAGCTGTTTTTT. Translation gives CASSVHSQRTGELFF.

The chain links TRBV29-1 to TRBJ2-5; D is perhaps TRBD2 (7 bases). Germline CDR1 is SQVTM and CDR2 is ANQGSEA. Trimming shortened V by 7 bases and J by 1 base, and 10 bases separated the two germline ends. The CDR3 consists of 12 residues. CDR3 in DNA: TGCAGCGGAGGGGGGGTCCAAGAGACCCAGTACTTC. This codes for CSGGGVQETQYF.